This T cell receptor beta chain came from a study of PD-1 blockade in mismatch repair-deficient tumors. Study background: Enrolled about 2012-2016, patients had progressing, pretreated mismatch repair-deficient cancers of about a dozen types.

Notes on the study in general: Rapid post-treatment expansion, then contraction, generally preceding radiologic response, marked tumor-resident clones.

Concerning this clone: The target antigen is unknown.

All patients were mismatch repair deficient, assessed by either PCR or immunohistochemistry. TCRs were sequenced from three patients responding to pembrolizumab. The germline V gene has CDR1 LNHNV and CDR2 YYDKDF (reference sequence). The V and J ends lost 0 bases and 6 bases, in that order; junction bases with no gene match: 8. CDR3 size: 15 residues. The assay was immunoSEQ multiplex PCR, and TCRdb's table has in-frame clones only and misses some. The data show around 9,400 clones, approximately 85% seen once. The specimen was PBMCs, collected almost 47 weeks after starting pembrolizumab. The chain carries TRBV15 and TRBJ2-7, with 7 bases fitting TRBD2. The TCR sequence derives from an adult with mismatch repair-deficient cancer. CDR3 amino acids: CATSRDLSGGGEQYF. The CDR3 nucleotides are TGTGCCACCAGCAGAGATTTGTCGGGAGGAGGCGAGCAGTACTTC.